This note documents a single T cell receptor (beta chain) sequence. This receptor's antigen is unknown. No qualities accompany the bases; no much larger clone lies one base away. For this chain, trimming is 7 bases at the V end and 9 bases at the J end, and the number of junction bases without a gene match is 14. CDR1 and CDR2 are read off the germline V gene as LGHNA and YSLEER. The cysteine opens and the phenylalanine closes a CDR3 of 14 amino acids. Only CDR3 DNA remains: 42 bases, in frame from the first base. These data belong to a study of shared T cell receptors in the human thymus (dated by TCRdb to about 2021). For context, the study as a whole: The study examined how the human thymus generates shared, self-reactive T-cell receptor alpha chains.

Library construction relied on the immunoSEQ multiplex PCR assay. TCRdb took this table from immuneACCESS and kept in-frame rearrangements with V and J called. Such tables lack part of the clones; where checked against another copy, unresolved V genes explain under half of the gap, and the rest is unexplained. The sample profile shows some 760,000 clones; around 85% of them were found once. About 0.011% of the sample is in the top ten clones. These data were also filed under a second study, of human thymus T cells. The second paper further reports: In Finland, the donors were immunologically healthy infants who were having open corrective cardiac surgery for congenital heart defects. Thymus tissue was collected as surgical resects that were removed during corrective cardiac surgery. Biased V and J gene segment usage appeared to be present in both thymic and peripheral blood repertoires. The related research reported highly overlapping thymic TCR repertoires among unrelated individuals. The study characterized TCR alpha and beta repertoires from about 8 infant thymus samples and a few related peripheral blood samples. Donor ages ranged from roughly 7 to 250 days, and the cohort comprised more than 5 male and two female infants. Thymocytes were released mechanically from tissue and stored at -70 °C as pellets of roughly 9.5-32 million cells. A QIAsymphony instrument was used to extract genomic DNA from frozen cell pellets. TCRB and TCRAD loci were amplified from a standardized quantity of quality-controlled genomic DNA using the immunoSEQ multiplex PCR assay. The amplicons spanned the V(D)J region and were long enough to cover the CDR3 and allow V and J genes to be identified. The commercial immunoSEQ service was used to sequence amplicons on an Illumina platform. Primer bias and sequencing errors were corrected as previously described, and TCRAD and TCRB were defined on the basis of the IMGT database. Analysis of the repertoires was done with immunoSEQ Analyzer 3.0 and VDJTools and included basic statistics, V/J segment usage, diversity estimates, rarefaction and pairwise overlap. Chao1, ChaoE, Efron-Thisted, Shannon and inverse Simpson indices were used to estimate diversity, which was also estimated on datasets down-sampled to the smallest sample. Repertoire overlap was determined by strict matching of CDR3 nucleotide sequence, V gene and J gene, and Jaccard-based multidimensional scaling clustering was applied. On average, thymus samples yielded approximately 780,000 unique TCRB clonotypes, whereas blood samples yielded 70,000 to 100,000.

The sequence was collected from a girl under two years old with a congenital heart defect. Donor details come from another sample of the same person, matched by shared clones. Sequencing used thymocytes. This chain joins TRBV4-3 to TRBJ1-2; 7 middle bases align to TRBD1. Read as DNA, the sequence is TGCGCCAGCACGCAAACCCCGGACAGGTGGAGCTACACCTTC. This sequence encodes CASTQTPDRWSYTF.